This T cell receptor beta chain stems from a study of cytomegalovirus exposure and HLA in healthy donors. General observations from the study: Most TCR sequences showed up rarely, but some public TCRs showed up in many donors. Specific recognition of CMV antigens was confirmed in vitro for a few chains (all CMV-associated).

V lost 5 bases and J lost 0, with 11 bases in between. Germline CDR1 SGHTA, CDR2 FQGTGA. This CDR3 spans 16 amino acids. Comment on this clone: Antigen unknown.

The method was immunoSEQ multiplex PCR; TCRdb's version includes in-frame clones alone and lacks a portion of them. The sample has tens of thousands of clones; 90% to 95% are singletons. The sample consisted of PBMCs. The receptor comes from a man between 18 and 35 years old in good health and CMV-seropositive. The chain recombines TRBV7-3 with TRBJ2-6; the D gene is possibly TRBD2 (5 bases). CDR3 DNA sequence: TGTGCCAGCAGCCAAGAGGGTGGCTCTGGGGCCAACGTCCTGACTTTC. It specifies CASSQEGGSGANVLTF. Drawing the rest from reference TRBV7-3 and TRBJ2-6, the complete variable domain is GAGVSQTPSNKVTEKGKYVELRCDPISGHTALYWYRQSLGQGPEFLIYFQGTGAADDSGLPNDRFFAVRPEGSVSTLKIQRTERGDSAVYLCASSQEGGSGANVLTFGAGSRLTVL.